The 8 T cell receptor beta chains reported below all come from one sample, sequenced in a study of graft-versus-host responses after intestinal transplantation. These receptors lack a known antigen. This table comes from immunoSEQ multiplex PCR, and its TCRdb copy is limited to in-frame clones, with some not included. The profile shows just under 90,000 clones, roughly four fifths of them singletons. Sequenced material: unstimulated CD8+ T cells sorted from spleen or lymph node cells, taken before intestinal transplant. Receptors were obtained from a human donor who received an intestinal transplant.

This clone was observed a single time. The rearrangement links TRBV4-1 to TRBJ2-3, with D perhaps matching TRBD2 (6 bases). Trimming took 8 bases from V and 0 from J, leaving 15 bases between them. CDR1 is MGHRA, CDR2 YSYEKL, per germline. CDR3 length: 15 residues. The chain's CDR3 is CASGPSSDSTDTQYF. In DNA form, the CDR3 reads TGCGCCAGCGGACCGTCTAGCGATAGCACAGATACGCAGTATTTT.

The gene calls are TRBV28 and TRBJ2-7; TRBD1 agrees at 7 bases. In germline, CDR1 is MDHEN, CDR2 SYDVKM. V lost 2 bases to trimming and J lost 2 bases; unmatched junction nucleotides: 12. CDR3 length equals 17 residues. The CDR3 nucleotides are TGTGCCAGCAGTTTAGTCGGGGTGGGACAGTCACCCTACGAGCAGTACTTC. Residues: CASSLVGVGQSPYEQYF.

V usage is TRBV9 and J usage is TRBJ1-5, with no clear D. The CDR3 contains 13 residues. Germline CDR1 and CDR2: SGDLS and YYNGEE. Between the trimmed V and J ends, which lost 8 bases and 2 bases, there was a span of 11 bases. The CDR3, as DNA: TGTGCCAGTTCTGCCTCGGGCAATCAGCCCCAGCATTTT. Its protein product is CASSASGNQPQHF.

The rearrangement joins TRBV9 to TRBJ2-1, with no clear D. The CDR3 totals 15 residues. Germline CDR1 reads SGDLS; CDR2 reads YYNGEE. V lost 3 bases, J lost 0 bases, and 10 bases lay in between. Written as DNA, the CDR3 is TGTGCCAGCAGCGCCCGATTAAGCTCCTACAATGAGCAGTTCTTC. Residues: CASSARLSSYNEQFF.

The table lists this clone with a count of one. This sequence joins TRBV5-3 and TRBJ1-3, with D hard to call. TRBV5-3 is an ORF for which the function is uncertain. This CDR3 spans 15 amino acids. V lost 1 base and J 0 bases, leaving 8 bases between the germline ends. CDR3 DNA: TGTGCCAGAAGCTTGCCCCCTCGCTCTGGAAACACCATATATTTT. Its translation is CARSLPPRSGNTIYF.

The rearrangement links TRBV27 to TRBJ2-7; perhaps TRBD2 as D (6 bases). This CDR3 has 16 amino acids. The germline V gene encodes CDR1 MNHEY and CDR2 SMNVEV (reference sequence). The V end lost 0 bases, the J end lost 0 bases, and 12 bases lay between the germline ends. CDR3 amino acids: CASSLSRGTLSYEQYF. The CDR3 coding sequence is TGTGCCAGCAGTTTATCTCGCGGGACCCTCTCCTACGAGCAGTACTTC.

V usage is TRBV5-6 and J usage is TRBJ2-5, with TRBD1 as a possible D gene (5 bases). Trimming removed 2 bases from V and 2 bases from J, with 7 bases in between. Germline CDR1 is SGHDT and CDR2 is YYEEEE. The CDR3 is made up of 13 amino acids. The CDR3 loop is CASSFPGQETQYF. In nucleotides, the CDR3 is TGTGCCAGCAGCTTCCCAGGGCAAGAGACCCAGTACTTC. The whole variable domain, remainder taken from reference TRBV5-6 and TRBJ2-5, is DAGVTQSPTHLIKTRGQQVTLRCSPKSGHDTVSWYQQALGQGPQFIFQYYEEEERQRGNFPDRFSGHQFPNYSSELNVNALLLGDSALYLCASSFPGQETQYFGPGTRLLVL.

The genes are TRBV10-3 and TRBJ2-2; D may be TRBD1 (8 bases). The V end was cut by 5 bases, the J end by 5 bases, with 15 bases between. This CDR3 contains 15 residues. Germline-derived CDR1 and CDR2 are ENHRY and SYGVKD. CDR3 nucleotide sequence: TGTGCCATCAGTTCGGACAGGGAGGGGACCGGGGAGCTGTTTTTT. Translation gives CAISSDREGTGELFF.